This TCR beta chain derives from a study of OX40 agonist ivuxolimab in advanced cancers. Study summary: Prior anti-PD-1, anti-PD-L1 or anti-CTLA-4 therapy did not bar entry, and more than 35% had some. Points from the study as a whole: Normalized T-cell clonal expansion was also low in a subset of nonresponders. On average, a greater number of expanded clones characterised CD8+ T cells relative to CD4+.

The germline gives CDR1 MDHEN, CDR2 SYDVKM. This CDR3 region has 14 residues. Trimming pared 4 bases from V and 6 bases from J, leaving 13 bases between. Profiled with immunoSEQ multiplex PCR; TCRdb holds only in-frame clones, not every one. Of approximately 98,000 clones listed, 84% are singletons. A note on this clone: The antigen remains undetermined.

This TCR was sampled from an adult with an advanced solid tumor such as melanoma, head and neck, liver or kidney cancer. The chain carries TRBV28 and TRBJ2-4; a weak D match, TRBD1 (6 bases). The specimen was CD4+ or CD8+ T cells sorted from blood, collected in a trial of the OX40 agonist ivuxolimab. The CDR3 DNA is TGTGCCAGCAGTTCGGACAGCGTCGGAAACATTCAGTACTTC. Protein sequence: CASSSDSVGNIQYF.